The 16 T cell receptor beta chains below were found in one sample sequenced in a study of blood T cells in healthy people across ages. Sample-barcoded 5' priming and a J-beta primer mix drove a second PCR of about 6 to 12 cycles. TCRdb reprocessed the 5' RACE reads via MiXCR and lists one record per CDR3 protein. Of about 1.4 million distinct CDR3 sequences listed, approximately 59% are singletons. The sample was blood. The receptors stem from a man aged 18 to 35 in good health.

About this clonotype itself: A much larger clone differs by one base, so this may be a read error. The rearrangement links TRBV27 to TRBJ2-5, with D tentatively TRBD2 (5 bases). V was trimmed by 2 bases and J by 10 bases, leaving 20 bases between them. CDR3 size: 15 residues. Germline V CDR1 and CDR2: MNHEY, SMNVEV (reference sequence). CDR3 sequence: CASSLSGLALRDQYF. CDR3 DNA: TGTGCCAGCAGTTTAAGTGGACTCGCCTTAAGGGACCAGTACTTC.

V gene TRBV3-1 combines with J gene TRBJ2-3, with TRBD2 matching 9 bases. This CDR3 has 18 residues. Germline-derived CDR1 and CDR2 are LGHDT and YNNKEL (reference sequence). V shed 0 bases and J 0 bases; nucleotides not matched to a gene: 7. The chain's CDR3 is CASSQDVGLATSTDTQYF. CDR3 bases: TGTGCCAGCAGCCAAGACGTGGGACTAGCAACTAGCACAGATACGCAGTATTTT.

The chain joins TRBV4-1 to TRBJ2-5, with a possible D match to TRBD2 (6 bases). Germline CDR1 and CDR2: MGHRA and YSYEKL. The CDR3 totals 15 residues. V shed 0 bases and J shed 4 bases, with 12 bases lying between them. The DNA for the CDR3 is TGCGCCAGCAGCCAAGACACCGGGAGAATAGAGACCCAGTACTTC. Residues: CASSQDTGRIETQYF.

As DNA, the CDR3 is TGCAGTGCTAGAGCCCCCCTTTGGACTAAAGCTTTCTTT. Translation: CSARAPLWTKAFF. The genes are TRBV20-1 and TRBJ1-1; the D is unclear. This CDR3 has 13 amino acids. Trimming pared 1 base from V and 9 bases from J, leaving 15 bases between. CDR1 DFQATT and CDR2 SNEGSKA come from the germline V gene (reference sequence).

This clonotype was counted between two and nine times. This rearrangement joins TRBV7-9 to TRBJ1-1, with D unclear. V gave up 0 bases and J gave up 10 bases, with 9 bases separating them. This CDR3 is built from 12 residues. Germline-derived CDR1 and CDR2 are SEHNR and FQNEAQ (reference sequence). CDR3 region: CASSLAAAGAFF. The CDR3 nucleotides are TGTGCCAGCAGCTTAGCGGCCGCAGGAGCTTTCTTT.

A few counts support this clonotype. V and J are TRBV29-1 and TRBJ2-7, with TRBD1 matching 7 bases. The CDR3 totals 12 residues. The V gene end was trimmed by 0 bases and the J gene end by 10 bases; junction bases not matched to a gene: 6. Germline V lookup: CDR1 SQVTM, CDR2 ANQGSEA. The CDR3 nucleotides are TGCAGCGTTGAAGAGACAGGGAGCCCCCAGTACTTC. Its translation: CSVEETGSPQYF.

The chain uses TRBV7-2 and TRBJ2-1; a possible D gene is TRBD2 (7 bases). Germline V CDR1 and CDR2: SGHTA, FQGNSA. The CDR3 spans 14 residues. V was cut by 5 bases and J by 8 bases, with 16 bases left in between. CDR3 DNA: TGTGCCAGCAGCCTCGAGACGGGGGGCGATGAGCAGTTCTTC. Its protein product is CASSLETGGDEQFF.

Turning to this clonotype: The germline gene is not matched at one end of the junction; a read error may be the cause. The chain combines TRBV7-7 with TRBJ2-1, with 13 bases aligning to TRBD2. The germline V gene has CDR1 SSHAT and CDR2 FNYEAQ (reference sequence). The CDR3 sequence is 14 residues long. The DNA for the CDR3 is TGTGCTAGCAGCCCAAGACTAGCGGGAGGTGAGCAGTTCTTC. This translates into CASSPRLAGGEQFF.

The chain recombines TRBV21-1 with TRBJ2-3; the D call TRBD1 from the table was never checked on the DNA. TRBV21-1 is marked as a pseudogene. This CDR3 spans 16 amino acids. For the CDR3, the DNA is TGTGCCAGCAGCAAAGTAAGGACAGGGCCTACAGATACGCAGTATTTT. Its translation: CASSKVRTGPTDTQYF.

CDR3 sequence: CASSKTMGVRGEKLFF. DNA of the CDR3: TGTGCCAGCAGCAAAACCATGGGAGTTAGAGGGGAAAAACTGTTTTTT. This chain connects TRBV21-1 to TRBJ1-4. TRBV21-1 is marked as a pseudogene. The CDR3 is made up of 16 amino acids.

This clonotype was counted a few times. CDR3: CSAPGEGSYEQYF. The CDR3 bases are TGCAGTGCTCCCGGGGAGGGATCATACGAGCAGTACTTC. V usage is TRBV20-1 and J usage is TRBJ2-7, with 7 bases matching TRBD2. J was trimmed by 4 bases and V by 5 bases; bases with no gene match: 8. Per germline, CDR1 DFQATT and CDR2 SNEGSKA (reference sequence). CDR3 size: 13 residues.

The chain uses TRBV3-1 and TRBJ1-6; D unresolved. CDR3 length: 16 amino acids. V lost 2 bases, J lost 5 bases, and 13 bases lay in between. Germline CDR1 and CDR2: LGHDT and YNNKEL (reference sequence). CDR3: CASSQNPSYHNSPLHF. The DNA for the CDR3 is TGTGCCAGCAGCCAAAATCCCTCTTACCATAATTCACCCCTCCACTTT.

V and J are TRBV20-1 and TRBJ1-5; D unresolved. The CDR3 sequence is 14 residues long. Between the trimmed V and J ends, which lost 3 bases and 1 base, there was a span of 10 bases. Germline lookup yields CDR1 DFQATT and CDR2 SNEGSKA (reference sequence). In DNA, the CDR3 is TGCAGTGCTAGGGCAGTAGAGAGCAATCAGCCCCAGCATTTT. Translation gives CSARAVESNQPQHF.

The chain is built from TRBV6-5 and TRBJ2-3, with D unresolved. CDR3 length: 14 residues. Trimming removed 5 bases from V and 2 bases from J, with 11 bases in between. The V gene's germline CDR1 is MNHEY and CDR2 SVGAGI. The CDR3: CASSPPTATDTQYF. The CDR3 DNA follows: TGTGCCAGCAGTCCACCGACCGCCACAGATACGCAGTATTTT.

This clonotype was counted only a few times. The genes are TRBV29-1 and TRBJ2-1; 7 nucleotides match TRBD2. This CDR3 is 13 amino acids long. The ends lost 5 bases at V and 7 bases at J; junction bases unmatched: 8. Germline V CDR1 and CDR2: SQVTM, ANQGSEA. DNA of the CDR3: TGCAGCGTTACGGGGGAGGGCCTGAATGAGCAGTTCTTC. It encodes CSVTGEGLNEQFF.

Details on this clonotype: The germline gene is not matched at one end of the junction; a read error may be the cause. The chain has TRBV10-3 and TRBJ2-3; TRBD2 aligns across 9 bases. Per the germline V gene, CDR1 is ENHRY and CDR2 is SYGVKD. The CDR3 has 16 amino acids. The CDR3 sequence is CAISELAGAGTDTQYF. The CDR3 DNA is TGTGCCATCAGTGAGTTAGCGGGAGCAGGCACGGATACGCAGTATTTT.